Listed here is a single T cell receptor beta chain. Its target is unknown. This sample was included in a study of CD8 T cells in ankylosing spondylitis. Broader study findings: Clones that were linked to disease were CD8+ and were relatively rare in peripheral blood. Reportedly, matched ankylosing spondylitis synovial fluid was significantly enriched for disease-linked clones. Typical of ankylosing spondylitis blood, it appeared, was a TCR beta motif of under 10 highly homologous variants. In reactive arthritis synovial fluid and blood, some motif variants had been reported before.

Library preparation for TCR beta used quantitative 5'-RACE with molecular barcodes. TCRdb processed the 5' RACE reads anew with MiXCR; each CDR3 protein has one entry. Seen here are 650,000 to 800,000 distinct CDR3 sequences, 15% to 20% observed once, and the top ten hold 19%. This CDR3 has 15 residues. The V and J ends lost 3 bases and 4 bases, in that order; junction bases with no gene match: 7. CDR1 and CDR2 from the germline V gene are MNHEY and SMNVEV (reference sequence). This sequence joins TRBV27 and TRBJ2-7; 9 nucleotides match TRBD1. The source of this sequence is a male donor with ankylosing spondylitis. The sequenced sample was blood, either unsorted or a sorted T cell fraction (not recorded which). Here the CDR3 reads CASSFWDRVSYEQYF. The CDR3 DNA follows: TGTGCCAGCAGTTTTTGGGACAGGGTTTCGTACGAGCAGTACTTC.